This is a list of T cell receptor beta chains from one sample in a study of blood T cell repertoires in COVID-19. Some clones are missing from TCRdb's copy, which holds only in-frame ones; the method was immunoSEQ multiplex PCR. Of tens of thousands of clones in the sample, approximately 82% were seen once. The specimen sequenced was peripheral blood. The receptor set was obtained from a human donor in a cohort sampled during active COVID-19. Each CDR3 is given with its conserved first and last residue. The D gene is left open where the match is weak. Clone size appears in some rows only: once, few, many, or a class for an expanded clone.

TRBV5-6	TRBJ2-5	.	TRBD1	TGTGCCAGCAGCCCTCGGACAGGGGCTGGAGAGACCCAGTACTTC	CASSPRTGAGETQYF
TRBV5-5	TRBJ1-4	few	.	TGTGCCAGCAGCCTAGGGACAGAAAAACTGTTTTTT	CASSLGTEKLFF
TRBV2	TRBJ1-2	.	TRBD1	TGTGCCAGCAGCGATCAGACAGGGAACTATGGCTACACCTTC	CASSDQTGNYGYTF
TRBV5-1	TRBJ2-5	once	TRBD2	TGCGCCAGCAGCTTGGAGCCTAGCGGGGGTCAAGAGACCCAGTACTTC	CASSLEPSGGQETQYF
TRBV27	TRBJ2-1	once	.	TGTGCCAGCAGTCCGACTGGTAGCACCTACAATGAGCAGTTCTTC	CASSPTGSTYNEQFF
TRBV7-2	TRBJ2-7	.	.	TGTGCCAGCAGCCCGGACTTTCCCTACGAGCAGTACTTC	CASSPDFPYEQYF
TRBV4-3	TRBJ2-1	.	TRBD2	TGCGCCAGCAGCCAAGGGGGGCTAGCGGGACAGTTCTTC	CASSQGGLAGQFF
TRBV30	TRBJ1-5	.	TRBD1	TGTGCCTGGAGTGCCCTGGGACAGGGAAAGGGCTTCAGCAATCAGCCCCAGCATTTT	CAWSALGQGKGFSNQPQHF
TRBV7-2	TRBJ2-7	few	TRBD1	TGTGCCAGCAGCCCCCTCTGGGGACAGAAAAACGAGCAGTACTTC	CASSPLWGQKNEQYF
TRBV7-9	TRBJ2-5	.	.	TGTGCCAGCACCCCCGGAAGTAGCGTCCAAGAGACCCAGTACTTC	CASTPGSSVQETQYF
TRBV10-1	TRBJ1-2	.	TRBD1	TGCGCCGTCCAGGGGGTAGGTGGCTACACCTTC	CAVQGVGGYTF
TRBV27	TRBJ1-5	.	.	TGTGCCAGCAAGCGCGGGCCCGGAGGCAATCAGCCCCAGCATTTT	CASKRGPGGNQPQHF